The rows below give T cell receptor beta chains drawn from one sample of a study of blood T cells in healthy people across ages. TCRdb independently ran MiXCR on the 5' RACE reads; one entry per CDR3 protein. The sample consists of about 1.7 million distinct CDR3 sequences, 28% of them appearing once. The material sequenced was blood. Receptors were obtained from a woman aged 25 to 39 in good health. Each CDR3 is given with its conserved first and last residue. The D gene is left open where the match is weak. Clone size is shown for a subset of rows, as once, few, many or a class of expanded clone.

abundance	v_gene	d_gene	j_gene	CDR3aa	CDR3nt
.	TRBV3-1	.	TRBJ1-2	CASSQARNKANYGYTF	TGTGCCAGCAGCCAAGCTCGGAACAAAGCCAACTATGGCTACACCTTC
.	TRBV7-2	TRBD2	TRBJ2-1	CASSLGLAVGLAPFF	TGTGCCAGCAGCTTAGGTCTCGCCGTCGGACTAGCGCCGTTCTTC
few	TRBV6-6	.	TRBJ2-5	CASSPRSPVSGETQYF	TGTGCCAGCAGTCCCCGGAGTCCGGTTTCAGGAGAGACCCAGTACTTC
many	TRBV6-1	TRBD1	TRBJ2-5	CASRYRGTLETQYF	TGTGCCAGCAGATACAGGGGCACCTTAGAGACCCAGTACTTC
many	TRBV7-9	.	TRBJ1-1	CASSSRGSLAEAFF	TGTGCCAGCAGCTCTCGAGGATCGCTGGCTGAAGCTTTCTTT
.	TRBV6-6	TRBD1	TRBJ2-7	CASSPFLDRPSYEQYF	TGTGCCAGCAGTCCCTTTCTGGACAGGCCCTCCTACGAGCAGTACTTC
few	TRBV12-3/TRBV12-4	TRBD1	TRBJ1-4	CASSRDRGIEKLFF	TGTGCCAGCAGCCGGGACAGGGGTATTGAAAAACTGTTTTTT
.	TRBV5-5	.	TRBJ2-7	CASSYGTYSYEQYF	TGTGCCAGCAGCTATGGGACTTACTCCTACGAGCAGTACTTC
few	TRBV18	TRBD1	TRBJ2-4	CASSLPTGTIAKNIQYF	TGTGCCAGCTCACTCCCGACAGGGACCATAGCCAAAAACATTCAGTACTTC
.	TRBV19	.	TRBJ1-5	CASSIDGSGAGPQHF	TGTGCCAGTAGTATAGATGGTTCAGGGGCCGGGCCCCAGCATTTT
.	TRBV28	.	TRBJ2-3	CASNTPLGADTQYF	TGTGCCAGCAACACACCTTTGGGGGCAGATACGCAGTATTTT
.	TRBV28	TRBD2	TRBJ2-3	CASSLLAGKDTQYF	TGTGCCAGCAGCTTACTAGCGGGAAAAGATACGCAGTATTTT
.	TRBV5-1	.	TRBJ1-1	CASSPGTASSPKAFF	TGCGCCAGCAGCCCGGGGACCGCTTCATCCCCTAAAGCTTTCTTT
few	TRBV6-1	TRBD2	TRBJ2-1	CASSVLAGGRNEQFF	TGTGCCAGCAGCGTTCTAGCGGGGGGGAGGAATGAGCAGTTCTTC
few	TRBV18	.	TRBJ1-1	CASSLTGLEAFF	TGTGCCAGCTCACTAACAGGGCTCGAAGCTTTCTTT
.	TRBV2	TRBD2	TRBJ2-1	CAGSAGTSVSHNEQFF	TGTGCCGGCAGTGCCGGGACTAGCGTTTCTCACAATGAGCAGTTCTTC
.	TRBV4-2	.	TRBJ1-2	CASSQVGRQGSYGYTF	TGTGCCAGCAGCCAAGTAGGTCGCCAGGGTAGCTATGGCTACACCTTC
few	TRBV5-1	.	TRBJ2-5	CASRSAETQYF	TGCGCCAGCAGATCCGCGGAGACCCAGTACTTC
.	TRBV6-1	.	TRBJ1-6	CASTDRRGYNSPLHF	TGTGCCAGCACCGATCGGAGGGGCTATAATTCACCCCTCCACTTT
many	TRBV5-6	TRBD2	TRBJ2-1	CASSLVRGGLHEQFF	TGTGCCAGCAGCTTGGTTCGGGGGGGCCTTCATGAGCAGTTCTTC
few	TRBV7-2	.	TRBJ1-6	CASNLGVREGNSPLHF	TGTGCCAGCAACTTGGGGGTCAGGGAGGGCAATTCACCCCTCCACTTT
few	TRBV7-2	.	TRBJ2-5	CASAERVQETQYF	TGTGCCAGCGCGGAGAGGGTACAAGAGACCCAGTACTTC
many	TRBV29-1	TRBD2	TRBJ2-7	CSAEGLAGGNEQYF	TGCAGCGCCGAAGGACTAGCGGGGGGAAACGAGCAGTACTTC
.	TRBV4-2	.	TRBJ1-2	CASSQEGSAIFGYTF	TGTGCCAGCAGCCAAGAGGGGTCGGCGATCTTCGGCTACACCTTC
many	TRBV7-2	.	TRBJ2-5	CASSAARSALPSQYF	TGTGCCAGCAGCGCCGCGCGTTCGGCGCTCCCCTCCCAGTACTTC
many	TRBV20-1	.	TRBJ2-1	CSANRDYNEQFF	TGCAGTGCTAACAGGGACTACAATGAGCAGTTCTTC
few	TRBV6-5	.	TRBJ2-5	CASIDRTGIWETQYF	TGTGCCAGCATCGACAGAACAGGGATTTGGGAGACCCAGTACTTC
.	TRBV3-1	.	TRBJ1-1	CASSQIPAAAAFF	TGTGCCAGCAGCCAAATTCCCGCCGCAGCGGCTTTCTTT
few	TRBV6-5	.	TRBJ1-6	CASRLGVSYNSPLHF	TGTGCCAGCAGACTCGGGGTCTCCTATAATTCACCCCTCCACTTT
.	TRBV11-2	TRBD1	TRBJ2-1	CASCPRAPGQGFGEQFF	TGTGCCAGCTGCCCAAGAGCTCCGGGACAGGGCTTTGGTGAGCAGTTCTTC
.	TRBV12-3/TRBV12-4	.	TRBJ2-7	CASSLGWWQGGPYEQYF	TGTGCCAGCAGTTTAGGGTGGTGGCAAGGGGGACCCTACGAGCAGTACTTC
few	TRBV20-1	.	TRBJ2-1	CSARYSSSYNEQFF	TGCAGTGCTAGATATAGCAGCTCCTACAATGAGCAGTTCTTC
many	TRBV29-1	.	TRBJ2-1	CSVEVGHNYNEQFF	TGCAGCGTTGAAGTAGGTCATAATTACAATGAGCAGTTCTTC
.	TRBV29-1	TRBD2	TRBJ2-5	CSVGGAGRETQYF	TGCAGCGTAGGTGGAGCGGGGCGAGAGACCCAGTACTTC
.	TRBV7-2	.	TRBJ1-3	CASSVTGISGNTIYF	TGTGCCAGCAGCGTAACAGGGATCTCTGGAAACACCATATATTTT
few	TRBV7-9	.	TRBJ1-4	CATPGGGNRATTNEKLFF	TGTGCCACCCCGGGCGGTGGGAACAGGGCTACAACTAATGAAAAACTGTTTTTT
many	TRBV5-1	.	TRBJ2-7	CASSLADPYEQYF	TGCGCCAGCAGCTTGGCTGATCCCTACGAGCAGTACTTC
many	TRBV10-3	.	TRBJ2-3	CAISESAAADTQYF	TGTGCCATCAGTGAGTCGGCAGCGGCAGATACGCAGTATTTT
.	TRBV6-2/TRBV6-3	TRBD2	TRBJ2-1	CASRPSGRRGDEQFF	TGTGCCAGCAGACCCAGCGGGAGGAGGGGGGATGAGCAGTTCTTC
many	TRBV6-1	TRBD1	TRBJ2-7	CASRGFGTGKAEAEQYF	TGTGCCAGCAGGGGTTTTGGGACAGGGAAGGCAGAGGCCGAGCAGTACTTC
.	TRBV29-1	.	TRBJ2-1	CSVASPRYNEQFF	TGCAGCGTTGCCAGCCCTCGGTACAATGAGCAGTTCTTC
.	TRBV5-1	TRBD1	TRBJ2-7	CASTAGTGGAYEQYF	TGCGCCAGTACGGCAGGGACAGGGGGTGCCTACGAGCAGTACTTC
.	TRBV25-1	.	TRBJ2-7	CASSGQNEQYF	TGTGCCAGCAGTGGGCAAAACGAGCAGTACTTC
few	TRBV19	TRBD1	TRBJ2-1	CASKPQGLGNEQFF	TGTGCCAGTAAGCCACAGGGGCTCGGGAATGAGCAGTTCTTC
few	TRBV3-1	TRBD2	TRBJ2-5	CASNLGLAGGQETQYF	TGTGCCAGCAACCTGGGACTAGCGGGGGGGCAAGAGACCCAGTACTTC
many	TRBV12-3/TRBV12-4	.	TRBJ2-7	CASSSRDLQYEQYF	TGTGCCAGCAGTTCTCGGGACTTACAATACGAGCAGTACTTC
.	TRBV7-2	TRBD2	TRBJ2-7	CASSLESSGGISSYEQYF	TGTGCCAGCAGCTTAGAGTCTAGCGGGGGTATCAGCTCCTACGAGCAGTACTTC
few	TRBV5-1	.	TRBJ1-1	CASSLKAIRDTEAFF	TGCGCCAGCAGCTTAAAGGCGATAAGGGACACTGAAGCTTTCTTT
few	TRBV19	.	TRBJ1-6	CASRTGQPNSPLHF	TGTGCCAGCCGAACCGGACAGCCCAATTCACCCCTCCACTTT
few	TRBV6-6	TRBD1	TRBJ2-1	CASSYSQGSESYNEQFF	TGTGCCAGCAGTTACTCACAGGGGTCCGAATCCTACAATGAGCAGTTCTTC
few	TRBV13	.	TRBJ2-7	CASRATQKYEQYF	TGTGCCAGCAGGGCGACTCAAAAGTACGAGCAGTACTTC
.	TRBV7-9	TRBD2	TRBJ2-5	CSSRLAGDEQYF	TGTTCCAGCAGACTAGCGGGCGATGAGCAGTACTTC
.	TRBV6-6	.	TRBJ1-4	CASGPRGTEGEKLFF	TGTGCCAGCGGACCACGGGGGACGGAAGGGGAAAAACTGTTTTTT
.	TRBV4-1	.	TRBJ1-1	CASSQLQGITEAFF	TGCGCCAGCAGTCAGCTCCAGGGCATCACTGAAGCTTTCTTT